The 8 T cell receptor beta chains reported below all come from one sample, sequenced in a study of T cell responses to AZD1222 COVID-19 vaccine (dated by TCRdb to about 2021). Read against the paper, the sample's time point label means: baseline before first vaccination. The library relied on the immunoSEQ multiplex PCR assay. In TCRdb, the immuneACCESS table is reduced to in-frame sequences with V and J assigned. These tables do not hold every clone; where another copy was compared, an unresolved V gene accounts for under half, and the others remain unexplained. The sample includes about 110,000 clones, with roughly 82% observed a single time. Approximately 5% of the sample lies in the top ten. Sample: peripheral blood, taken on day 0 of AZD1222 vaccination. All receptors come from an adult in good health.

The gene calls are TRBV6-6 and TRBJ1-6; 7 bases match TRBD1. The CDR3 consists of 14 residues. The trim removed 6 bases at V and 7 bases at J, leaving 6 bases unmatched. Germline CDR1 MNHNY, CDR2 SVGAGI (reference sequence). CDR3: CASSPGTENSPLHF. In nucleotides, the CDR3 is TGTGCCAGCAGCCCAGGGACAGAGAATTCACCCCTCCACTTT.

The chain is built from TRBV19 and TRBJ1-3, with D unresolved. The CDR3 has 14 residues. In germline, CDR1 is LNHDA, CDR2 SQIVND (reference sequence). Trimming shortened V by 7 bases and J by 3 bases, and 13 bases separated the two germline ends. The CDR3 region is CASTMIVFGNTIYF. The DNA of the CDR3 is TGTGCCAGTACTATGATAGTTTTTGGAAACACCATATATTTT. The whole variable domain, remainder taken from reference TRBV19 and TRBJ1-3, is DGGITQSPKYLFRKEGQNVTLSCEQNLNHDAMYWYRQDPGQGLRLIYYSQIVNDFQKGDIAEGYSVSREKKESFPLTVTSAQKNPTAFYLCASTMIVFGNTIYFGEGSWLTVV.

The chain joins TRBV7-9 to TRBJ2-1, with D perhaps matching TRBD1 (6 bases). The CDR3 is made up of 15 amino acids. The V gene's germline CDR1 is SEHNR and CDR2 FQNEAQ (reference sequence). Trimming left V 3 bases short and J 7 bases short, with 16 bases between. CDR3 region: CASSFPGTPHNEQFF. The CDR3 bases are TGTGCCAGCAGCTTCCCCGGGACACCCCATAATGAGCAGTTCTTC. The variable domain in full, with the rest retrieved from reference TRBV7-9 and TRBJ2-1, is DTGVSQNPRHKITKRGQNVTFRCDPISEHNRLYWYRQTLGQGPEFLTYFQNEAQLEKSRLLSDRFSAERPKGSFSTLEIQRTEQGDSAMYLCASSFPGTPHNEQFFGPGTRLTVL.

The rearrangement joins TRBV11-2 to TRBJ2-7; D not resolved. Trimming removed 5 bases from V and 4 bases from J, with 12 bases in between. This CDR3 contains 13 residues. The germline V gene encodes CDR1 SGHAT and CDR2 FQNNGV. The CDR3 region has the DNA TGTGCCAGCAGCCTCCCGACACCTTACGAGCAGTACTTC. Encoded protein: CASSLPTPYEQYF.

This clone came up a few times. V gene TRBV9 combines with J gene TRBJ2-5, with TRBD1 matching 10 bases. This CDR3 spans 15 amino acids. The trim removed 4 bases at V and 5 bases at J, leaving 8 bases unmatched. Germline assignment: CDR1 SGDLS and CDR2 YYNGEE. The CDR3 loop is CASSTGQGRVETQYF. CDR3 sequence (DNA): TGTGCCAGCAGCACGGGACAGGGGAGGGTTGAGACCCAGTACTTC.

The rearrangement links TRBV19 to TRBJ2-2; D call uncertain. CDR1 and CDR2 from the germline V gene are LNHDA and SQIVND (reference sequence). With 5 bases removed from V and 4 bases from J, the gap between germline ends came to 14 bases. The CDR3 runs 15 residues. The CDR3 bases are TGTGCCAGTAGTCCCTCCTTCACGGTCACCGGGGAGCTGTTTTTT. The encoded protein is CASSPSFTVTGELFF. Full variable domain (outside the CDR3, taken from reference TRBV19 and TRBJ2-2): DGGITQSPKYLFRKEGQNVTLSCEQNLNHDAMYWYRQDPGQGLRLIYYSQIVNDFQKGDIAEGYSVSREKKESFPLTVTSAQKNPTAFYLCASSPSFTVTGELFFGEGSRLTVL.

The J gene is TRBJ2-7, the V gene TRBV19; 10 nucleotides align to TRBD1. In germline, CDR1 is LNHDA, CDR2 SQIVND (reference sequence). The CDR3 is 19 amino acids. The trim removed 1 base at V and 2 bases at J, leaving 14 bases unmatched. CDR3 sequence: CASSIARDRGFKGPYEQYF. The CDR3 nucleotides read TGTGCCAGTAGTATAGCCCGGGACAGGGGCTTCAAGGGGCCCTACGAGCAGTACTTC.

The chain is built from TRBV10-3 and TRBJ2-2, with 9 bases identical to TRBD1. This CDR3 contains 15 residues. Trimming took 5 bases from V and 1 from J; bases not matched to a gene: 2. In germline, CDR1 is ENHRY, CDR2 SYGVKD. The chain's CDR3 is CAISPGQGNTGELFF. Here the CDR3 DNA reads TGTGCCATCAGTCCGGGACAGGGGAACACCGGGGAGCTGTTTTTT.